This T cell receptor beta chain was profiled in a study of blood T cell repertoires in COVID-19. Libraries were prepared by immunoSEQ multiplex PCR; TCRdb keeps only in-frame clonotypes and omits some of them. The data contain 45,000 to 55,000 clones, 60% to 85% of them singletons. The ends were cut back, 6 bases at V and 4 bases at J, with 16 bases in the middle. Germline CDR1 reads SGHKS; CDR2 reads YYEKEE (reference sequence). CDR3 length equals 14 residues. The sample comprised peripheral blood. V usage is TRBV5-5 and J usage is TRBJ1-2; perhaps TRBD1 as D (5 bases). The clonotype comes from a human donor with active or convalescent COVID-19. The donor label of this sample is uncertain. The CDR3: CASNKLLGVYGYTF. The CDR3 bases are TGTGCCAGCAACAAATTATTAGGGGTCTATGGCTACACCTTC.